This T cell receptor beta chain was found in a study of beta chain features in type 1 diabetes. All of the sorted populations showed purity greater than 95%. cDNA synthesis used the whole RNA isolate, giving expressed TCRB sequences. Sequenced by immunoSEQ multiplex PCR; TCRdb stores in-frame clones only, minus some. The top ten hold about 0.019% of the sample, which has 250,000 or so clones, 11% to 15% seen once. CDR1 is MNHEY, CDR2 SMNVEV, per germline (reference sequence). The V end lost 8 bases, the J end lost 3 bases, and 14 bases lay between the germline ends. This CDR3 has 13 residues. This clone came up a few times. Its antigen is still unknown. Study-wide results and limits: Among patients with Type 1 diabetes, TCRB CDR3s were moderately but significantly shorter in every one of the four CD4+ subsets.

Material: naive CD4+ T cells from blood. V usage is TRBV27 and J usage is TRBJ2-7; no definite D call. This TCR came from a man aged 25 to 40 with type 1 diabetes. The CDR3 bases are TGTGCCAGCGGGCGTGCAGGTTTCTACGAGCAGTACTTC. Its protein is CASGRAGFYEQYF.